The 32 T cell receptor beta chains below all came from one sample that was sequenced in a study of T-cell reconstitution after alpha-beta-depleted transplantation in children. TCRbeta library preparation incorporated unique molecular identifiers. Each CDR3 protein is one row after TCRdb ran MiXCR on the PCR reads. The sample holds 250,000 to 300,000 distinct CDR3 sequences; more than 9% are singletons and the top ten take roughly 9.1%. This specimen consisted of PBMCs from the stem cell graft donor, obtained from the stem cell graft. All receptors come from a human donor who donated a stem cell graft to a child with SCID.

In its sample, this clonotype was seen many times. This CDR3 is CASSLHDPLGTGELFF. CDR3 DNA: TGTGCCAGCAGCTTGCATGACCCCCTGGGCACCGGGGAGCTGTTTTTT. This chain connects TRBV7-2 to TRBJ2-2; unclear D gene. This CDR3 contains 16 residues. The germline V and J ends were trimmed by 3 bases and 4 bases, with 15 bases remaining between them. Per the germline V gene, CDR1 is SGHTA and CDR2 is FQGNSA.

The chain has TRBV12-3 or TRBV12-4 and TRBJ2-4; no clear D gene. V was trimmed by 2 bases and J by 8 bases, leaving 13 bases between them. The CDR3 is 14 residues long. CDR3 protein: CASSLWGLEDIQYF. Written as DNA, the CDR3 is TGTGCCAGCAGTTTATGGGGTCTTGAGGACATTCAGTACTTC.

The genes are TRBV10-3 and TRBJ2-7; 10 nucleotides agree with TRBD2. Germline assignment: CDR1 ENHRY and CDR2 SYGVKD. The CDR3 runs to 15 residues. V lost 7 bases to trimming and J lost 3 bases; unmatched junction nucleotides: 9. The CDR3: CAIKGGTSGDYEQYF. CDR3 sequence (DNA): TGTGCCATCAAAGGGGGCACTAGCGGGGACTACGAGCAGTACTTC.

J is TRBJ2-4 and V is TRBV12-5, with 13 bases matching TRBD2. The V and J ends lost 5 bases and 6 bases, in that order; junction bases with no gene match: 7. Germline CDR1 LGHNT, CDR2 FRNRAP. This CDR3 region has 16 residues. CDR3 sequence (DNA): TGTGCTAGTGGTCTCGGACTAGCGGGGGTGATAAACATTCAGTACTTC. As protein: CASGLGLAGVINIQYF.

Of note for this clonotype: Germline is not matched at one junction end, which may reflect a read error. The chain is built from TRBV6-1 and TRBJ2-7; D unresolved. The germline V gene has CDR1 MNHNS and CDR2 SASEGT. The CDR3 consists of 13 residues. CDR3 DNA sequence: TGTGGCAGCAGTGAAAATCAGGTCTACGAGCAGTACTTC. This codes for CGSSENQVYEQYF.

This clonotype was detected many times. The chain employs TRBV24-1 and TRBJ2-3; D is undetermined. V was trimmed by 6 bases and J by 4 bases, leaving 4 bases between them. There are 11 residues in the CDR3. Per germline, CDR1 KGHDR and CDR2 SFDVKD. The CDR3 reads CATSQSDTQYF. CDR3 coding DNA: TGTGCCACCAGTCAGTCAGATACGCAGTATTTT.

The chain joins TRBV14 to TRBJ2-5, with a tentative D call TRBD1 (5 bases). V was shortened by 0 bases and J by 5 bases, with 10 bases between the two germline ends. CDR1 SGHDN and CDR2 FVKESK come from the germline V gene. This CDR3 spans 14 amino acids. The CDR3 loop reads CASSQDRVRETQYF. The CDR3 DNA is TGTGCCAGCAGCCAAGACAGGGTACGGGAGACCCAGTACTTC.

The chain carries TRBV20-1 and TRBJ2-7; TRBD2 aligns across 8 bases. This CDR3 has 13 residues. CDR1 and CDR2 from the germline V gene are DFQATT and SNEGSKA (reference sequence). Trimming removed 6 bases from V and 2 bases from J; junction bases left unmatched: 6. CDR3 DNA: TGCAGTGCCGGCGGGGGGAGCGCCTACGAGCAGTACTTC. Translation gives CSAGGGSAYEQYF.

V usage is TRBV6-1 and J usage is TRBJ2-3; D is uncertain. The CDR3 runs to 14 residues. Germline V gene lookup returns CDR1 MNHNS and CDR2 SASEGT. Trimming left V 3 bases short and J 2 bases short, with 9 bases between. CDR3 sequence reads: CASSDRRSTDTQYF. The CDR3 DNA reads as TGTGCCAGCAGTGACCGCAGATCCACAGATACGCAGTATTTT.

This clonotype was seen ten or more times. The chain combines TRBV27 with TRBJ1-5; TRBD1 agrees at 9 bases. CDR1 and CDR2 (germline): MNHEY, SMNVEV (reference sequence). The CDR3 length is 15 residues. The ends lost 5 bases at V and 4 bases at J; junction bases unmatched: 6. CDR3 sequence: CASSRSGTGNQPQHF. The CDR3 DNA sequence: TGTGCCAGCAGTCGATCCGGGACAGGGAATCAGCCCCAGCATTTT.

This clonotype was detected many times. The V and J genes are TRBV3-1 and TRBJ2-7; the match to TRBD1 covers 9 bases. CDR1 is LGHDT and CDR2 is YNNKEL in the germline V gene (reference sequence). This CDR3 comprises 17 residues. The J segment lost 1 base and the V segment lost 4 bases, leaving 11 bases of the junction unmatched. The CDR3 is CASSPGAHRGPSYEQYF. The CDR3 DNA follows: TGTGCCAGCAGCCCCGGGGCCCACAGGGGGCCGTCCTACGAGCAGTACTTC.

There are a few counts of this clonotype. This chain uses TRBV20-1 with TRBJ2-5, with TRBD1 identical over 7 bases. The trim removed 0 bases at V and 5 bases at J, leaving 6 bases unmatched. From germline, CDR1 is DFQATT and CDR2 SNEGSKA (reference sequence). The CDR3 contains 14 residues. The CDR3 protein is CSARELGGPETQYF. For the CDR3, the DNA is TGCAGTGCTAGAGAGCTAGGGGGCCCGGAGACCCAGTACTTC.

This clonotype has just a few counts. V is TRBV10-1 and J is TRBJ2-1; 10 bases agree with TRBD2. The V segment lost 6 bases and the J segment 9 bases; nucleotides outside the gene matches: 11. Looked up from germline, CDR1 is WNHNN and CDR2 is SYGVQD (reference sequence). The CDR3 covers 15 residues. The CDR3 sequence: CASSHLSGGSSEQFF. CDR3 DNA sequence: TGCGCCAGCAGCCACCTTAGCGGGGGGTCTTCTGAGCAGTTCTTC.

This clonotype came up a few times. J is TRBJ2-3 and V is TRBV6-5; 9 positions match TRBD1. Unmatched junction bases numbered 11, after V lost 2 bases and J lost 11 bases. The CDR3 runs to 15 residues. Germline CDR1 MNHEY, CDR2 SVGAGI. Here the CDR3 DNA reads TGTGCCAGCAGTTACCTGGGACAGGGCTTGGGAGGGCAGTATTTT. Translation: CASSYLGQGLGGQYF.

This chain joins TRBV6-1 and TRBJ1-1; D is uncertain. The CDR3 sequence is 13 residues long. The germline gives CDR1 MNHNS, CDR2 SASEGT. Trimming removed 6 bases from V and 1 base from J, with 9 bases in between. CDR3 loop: CASRGAGNTEAFF. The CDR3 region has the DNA TGTGCCAGCAGGGGCGCGGGGAACACTGAAGCTTTCTTT.

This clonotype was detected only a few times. CDR3 protein: CASSIAGGPYEQYF. CDR3 nucleotides: TGCGCCAGCAGCATAGCGGGGGGACCTTACGAGCAGTACTTC. This chain joins TRBV5-1 and TRBJ2-7; 10 bases match TRBD2. Per the germline V gene, CDR1 is SGHRS and CDR2 is YFSETQ. With 4 bases clipped from V and 4 bases from J, the junction kept 5 bases outside the gene matches. The CDR3 is 14 residues long.

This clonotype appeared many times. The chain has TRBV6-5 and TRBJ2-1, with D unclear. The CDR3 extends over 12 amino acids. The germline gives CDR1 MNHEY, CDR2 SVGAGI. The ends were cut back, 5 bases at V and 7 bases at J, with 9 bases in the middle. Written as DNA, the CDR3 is TGTGCCAGCAGTCTATCCCCGAATGAGCAGTTCTTC. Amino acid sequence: CASSLSPNEQFF.

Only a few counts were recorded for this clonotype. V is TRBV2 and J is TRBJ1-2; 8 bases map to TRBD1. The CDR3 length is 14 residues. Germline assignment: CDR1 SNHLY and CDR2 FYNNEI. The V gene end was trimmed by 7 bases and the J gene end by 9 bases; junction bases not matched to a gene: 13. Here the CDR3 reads CASIPHPQGVSYTF. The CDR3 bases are TGTGCCAGCATTCCCCACCCACAGGGGGTGAGCTACACCTTC.

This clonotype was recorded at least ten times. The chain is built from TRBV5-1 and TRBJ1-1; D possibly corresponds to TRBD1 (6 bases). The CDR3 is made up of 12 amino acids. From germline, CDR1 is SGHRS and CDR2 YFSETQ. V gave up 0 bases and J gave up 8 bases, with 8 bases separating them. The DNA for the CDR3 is TGCGCCAGCAGCTTGGTTCAGGGGGAAGCTTTCTTT. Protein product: CASSLVQGEAFF. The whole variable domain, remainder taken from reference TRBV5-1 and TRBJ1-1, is KAGVTQTPRYLIKTRGQQVTLSCSPISGHRSVSWYQQTPGQGLQFLFEYFSETQRNKGNFPGRFSGRQFSNSRSEMNVSTLELGDSALYLCASSLVQGEAFFGQGTRLTVV.

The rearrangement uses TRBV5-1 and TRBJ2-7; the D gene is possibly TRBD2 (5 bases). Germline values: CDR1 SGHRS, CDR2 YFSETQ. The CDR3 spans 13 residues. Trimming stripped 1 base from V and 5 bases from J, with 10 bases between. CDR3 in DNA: TGCGCCAGCAGCTTGTTTCCCGGGGACGAGCAGTACTTC. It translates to CASSLFPGDEQYF.

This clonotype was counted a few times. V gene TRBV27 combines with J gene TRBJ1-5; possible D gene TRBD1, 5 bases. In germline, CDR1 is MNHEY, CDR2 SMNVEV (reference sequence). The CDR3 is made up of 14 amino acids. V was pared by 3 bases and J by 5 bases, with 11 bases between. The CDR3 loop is CASSFIGTDQPQHF. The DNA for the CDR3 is TGTGCCAGCAGTTTCATCGGGACGGATCAGCCCCAGCATTTT.

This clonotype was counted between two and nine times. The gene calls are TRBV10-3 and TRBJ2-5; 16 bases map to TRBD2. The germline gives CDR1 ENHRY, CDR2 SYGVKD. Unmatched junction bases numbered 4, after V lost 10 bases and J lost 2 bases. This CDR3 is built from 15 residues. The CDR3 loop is CATAGLAGGQETQYF. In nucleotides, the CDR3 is TGTGCCACCGCGGGACTAGCGGGGGGGCAAGAGACCCAGTACTTC.

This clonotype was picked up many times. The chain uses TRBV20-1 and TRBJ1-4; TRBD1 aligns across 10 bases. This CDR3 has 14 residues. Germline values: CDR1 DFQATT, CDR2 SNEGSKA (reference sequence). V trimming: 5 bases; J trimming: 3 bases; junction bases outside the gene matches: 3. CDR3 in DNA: TGCAGTGCTCGACAGGGGGCGGCTAATGAAAAACTGTTTTTT. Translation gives CSARQGAANEKLFF.

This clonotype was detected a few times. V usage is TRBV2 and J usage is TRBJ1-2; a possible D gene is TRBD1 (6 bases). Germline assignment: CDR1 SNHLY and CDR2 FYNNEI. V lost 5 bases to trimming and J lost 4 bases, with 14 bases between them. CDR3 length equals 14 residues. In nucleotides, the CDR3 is TGTGCCAGCAGTACTTATCCAGGGGCCTATGGCTACACCTTC. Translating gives CASSTYPGAYGYTF.

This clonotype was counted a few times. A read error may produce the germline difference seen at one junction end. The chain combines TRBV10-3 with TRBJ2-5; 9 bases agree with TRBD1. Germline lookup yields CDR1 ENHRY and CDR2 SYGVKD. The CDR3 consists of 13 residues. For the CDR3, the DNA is TGTGCCACCAGTGGGGACAGGGAGGAGACCCAGTACTTC. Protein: CATSGDREETQYF.

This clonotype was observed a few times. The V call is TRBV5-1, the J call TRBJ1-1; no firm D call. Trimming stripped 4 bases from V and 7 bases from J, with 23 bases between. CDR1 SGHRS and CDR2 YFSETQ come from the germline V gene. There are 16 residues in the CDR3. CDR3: CASSLANPRRGDEAFF. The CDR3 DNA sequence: TGCGCCAGCAGCCTGGCCAACCCGCGCCGGGGAGATGAAGCTTTCTTT.

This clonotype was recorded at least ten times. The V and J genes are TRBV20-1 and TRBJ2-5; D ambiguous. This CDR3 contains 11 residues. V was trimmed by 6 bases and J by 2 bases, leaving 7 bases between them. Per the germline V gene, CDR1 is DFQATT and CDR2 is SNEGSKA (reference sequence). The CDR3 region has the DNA TGCAGTGCCACTGTTCAAGAGACCCAGTACTTC. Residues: CSATVQETQYF.

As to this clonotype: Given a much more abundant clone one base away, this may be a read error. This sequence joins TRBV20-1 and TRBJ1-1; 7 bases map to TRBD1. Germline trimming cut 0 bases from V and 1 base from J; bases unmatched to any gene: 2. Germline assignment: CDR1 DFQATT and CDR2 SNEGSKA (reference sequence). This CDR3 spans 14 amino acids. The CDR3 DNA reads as TGCAGTGCTAGAGATGACAGGGAGAACACTGAAGCTTTCTTT. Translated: CSARDDRENTEAFF.

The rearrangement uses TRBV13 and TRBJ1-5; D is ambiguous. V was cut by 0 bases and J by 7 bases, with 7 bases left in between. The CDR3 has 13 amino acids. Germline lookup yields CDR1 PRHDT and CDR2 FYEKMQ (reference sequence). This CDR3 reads CASSLGVQQPQHF. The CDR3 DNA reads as TGTGCCAGCAGCTTAGGGGTCCAGCAGCCCCAGCATTTT.

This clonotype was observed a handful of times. CDR3 amino acids: CASSLERPRAGELFF. In DNA, the CDR3 is TGTGCCAGCAGTTTAGAAAGACCCAGGGCCGGGGAGCTGTTTTTT. The chain has TRBV12-3 or TRBV12-4 and TRBJ2-2; perhaps TRBD1 as D (5 bases). V was clipped by 1 base and J by 6 bases, with 12 bases between them. This CDR3 spans 15 amino acids.

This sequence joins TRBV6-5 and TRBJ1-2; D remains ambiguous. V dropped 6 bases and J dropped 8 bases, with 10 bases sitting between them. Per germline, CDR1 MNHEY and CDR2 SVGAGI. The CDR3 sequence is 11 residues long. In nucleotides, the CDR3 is TGTGCCAGCAGGGCTCTAGAGGGCTACACCTTC. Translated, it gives CASRALEGYTF.

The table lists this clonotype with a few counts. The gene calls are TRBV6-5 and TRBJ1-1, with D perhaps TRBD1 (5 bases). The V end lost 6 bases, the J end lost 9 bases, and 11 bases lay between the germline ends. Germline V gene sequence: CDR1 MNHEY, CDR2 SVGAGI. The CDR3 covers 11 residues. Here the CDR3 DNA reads TGTGCCAGCAGCTCCGGGACTAAAGCTTTCTTT. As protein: CASSSGTKAFF.